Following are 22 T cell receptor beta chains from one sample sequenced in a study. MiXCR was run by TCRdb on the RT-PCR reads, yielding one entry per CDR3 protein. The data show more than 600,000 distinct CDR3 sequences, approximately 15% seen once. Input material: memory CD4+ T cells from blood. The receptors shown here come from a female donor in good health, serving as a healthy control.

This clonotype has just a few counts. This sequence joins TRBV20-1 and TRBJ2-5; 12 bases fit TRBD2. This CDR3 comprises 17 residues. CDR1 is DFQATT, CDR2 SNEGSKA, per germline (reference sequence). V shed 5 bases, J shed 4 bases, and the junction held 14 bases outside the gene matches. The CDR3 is CSAPPGTSGRMRETQYF. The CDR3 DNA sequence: TGCAGTGCTCCACCTGGGACTAGCGGGCGGATGCGAGAGACCCAGTACTTC.

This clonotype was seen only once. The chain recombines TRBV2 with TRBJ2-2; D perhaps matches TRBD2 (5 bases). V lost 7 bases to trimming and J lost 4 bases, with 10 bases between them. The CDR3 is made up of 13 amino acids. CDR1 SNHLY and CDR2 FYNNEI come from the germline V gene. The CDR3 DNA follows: TGTGCCAGCACGCCCCGGGGCACCGGGGAGCTGTTTTTT. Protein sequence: CASTPRGTGELFF.

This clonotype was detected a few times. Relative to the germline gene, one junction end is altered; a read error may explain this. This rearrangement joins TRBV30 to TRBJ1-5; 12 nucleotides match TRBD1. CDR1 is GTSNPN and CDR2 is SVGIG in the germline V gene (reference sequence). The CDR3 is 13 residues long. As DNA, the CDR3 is TGTGCCTGGAGCCCTAGGGGACAGGGGGCGAGGGGTTTT. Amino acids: CAWSPRGQGARGF.

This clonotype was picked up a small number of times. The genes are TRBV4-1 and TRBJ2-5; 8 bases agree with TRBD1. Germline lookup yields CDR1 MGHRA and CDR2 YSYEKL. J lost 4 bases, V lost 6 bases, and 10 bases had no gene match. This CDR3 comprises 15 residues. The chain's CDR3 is CASSFIGQGRETQYF. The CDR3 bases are TGCGCCAGCAGTTTTATCGGACAGGGCCGAGAGACCCAGTACTTC.

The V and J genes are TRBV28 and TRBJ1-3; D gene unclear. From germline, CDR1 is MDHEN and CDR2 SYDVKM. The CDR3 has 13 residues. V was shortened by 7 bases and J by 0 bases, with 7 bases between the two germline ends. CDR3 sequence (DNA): TGTGCCAGCAACCGGGGCTCTGGAAACACCATATATTTT. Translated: CASNRGSGNTIYF.

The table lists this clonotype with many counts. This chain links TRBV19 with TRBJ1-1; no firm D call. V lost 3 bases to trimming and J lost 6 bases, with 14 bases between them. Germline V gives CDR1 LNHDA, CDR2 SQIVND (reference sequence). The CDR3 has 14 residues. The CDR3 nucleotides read TGTGCCAGTAGTATTTCAAGCGACAAGGCTGAAGCTTTCTTT. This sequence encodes CASSISSDKAEAFF.

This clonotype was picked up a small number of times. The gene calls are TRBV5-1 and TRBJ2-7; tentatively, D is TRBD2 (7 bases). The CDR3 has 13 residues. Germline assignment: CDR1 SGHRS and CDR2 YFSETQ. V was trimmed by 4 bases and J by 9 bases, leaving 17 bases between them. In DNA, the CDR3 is TGCGCCAGCAGCAGGGGGGGGTCCCACGGGCAGTACTTC. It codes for CASSRGGSHGQYF.

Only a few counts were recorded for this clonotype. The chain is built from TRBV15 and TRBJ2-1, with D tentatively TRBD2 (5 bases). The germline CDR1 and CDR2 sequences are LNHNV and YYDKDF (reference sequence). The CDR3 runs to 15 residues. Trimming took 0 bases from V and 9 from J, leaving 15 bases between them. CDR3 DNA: TGTGCCACCAGCAGAGATGATGAGGGAACCGGTGAGCAGTTCTTC. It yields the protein CATSRDDEGTGEQFF.

DNA for the CDR3: TGTGCCAGCTTTTTTGTGCGACTAGCGGAAGAGCAGTACTTC. Translated, it gives CASFFVRLAEEQYF. The chain has TRBV6-4 and TRBJ2-7; the match to TRBD2 covers 9 bases. The V and J ends lost 8 bases and 7 bases, in that order; junction bases with no gene match: 12. CDR1 MRHNA and CDR2 SNTAGT come from the germline V gene. This CDR3 comprises 14 residues.

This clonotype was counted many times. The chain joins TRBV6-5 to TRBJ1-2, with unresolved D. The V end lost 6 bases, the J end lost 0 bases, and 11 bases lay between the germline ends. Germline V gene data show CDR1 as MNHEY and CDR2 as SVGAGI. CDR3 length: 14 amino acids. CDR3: CASRRTAANYGYTF. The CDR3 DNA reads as TGTGCCAGCAGGCGGACTGCCGCTAACTATGGCTACACCTTC.

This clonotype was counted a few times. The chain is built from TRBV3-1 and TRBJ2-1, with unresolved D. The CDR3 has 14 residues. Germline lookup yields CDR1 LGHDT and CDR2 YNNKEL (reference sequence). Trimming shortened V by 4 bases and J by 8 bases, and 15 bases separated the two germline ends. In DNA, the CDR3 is TGTGCCAGCAGCCGTGACCAGACGTGGGATGAGCAGTTCTTC. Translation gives CASSRDQTWDEQFF.

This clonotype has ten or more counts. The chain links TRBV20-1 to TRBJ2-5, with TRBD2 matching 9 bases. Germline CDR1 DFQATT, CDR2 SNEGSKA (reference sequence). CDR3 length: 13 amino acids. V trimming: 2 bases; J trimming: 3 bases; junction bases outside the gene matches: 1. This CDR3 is CSARLAGKETQYF. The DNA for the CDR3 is TGCAGTGCTAGACTAGCGGGGAAAGAGACCCAGTACTTC.

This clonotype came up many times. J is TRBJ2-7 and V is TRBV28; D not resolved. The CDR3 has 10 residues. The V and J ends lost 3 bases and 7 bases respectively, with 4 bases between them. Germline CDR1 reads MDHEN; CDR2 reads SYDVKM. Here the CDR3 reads CASSFEEQYF. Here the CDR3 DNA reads TGTGCCAGCAGTTTTGAGGAGCAGTACTTC.

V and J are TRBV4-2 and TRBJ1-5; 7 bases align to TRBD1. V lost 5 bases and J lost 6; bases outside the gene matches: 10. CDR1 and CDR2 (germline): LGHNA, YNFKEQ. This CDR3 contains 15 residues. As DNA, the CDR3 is TGTGCCAGCAGCGACGATGTAGGGGGCCGTCAGCCCCAGCATTTT. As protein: CASSDDVGGRQPQHF.

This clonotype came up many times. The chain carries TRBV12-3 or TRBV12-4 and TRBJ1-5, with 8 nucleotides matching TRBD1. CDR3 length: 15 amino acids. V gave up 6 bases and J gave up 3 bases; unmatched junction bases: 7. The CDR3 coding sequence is TGTGCCAGCAGCGCGGAACAGGGGGTCAATCAGCCCCAGCATTTT. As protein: CASSAEQGVNQPQHF.

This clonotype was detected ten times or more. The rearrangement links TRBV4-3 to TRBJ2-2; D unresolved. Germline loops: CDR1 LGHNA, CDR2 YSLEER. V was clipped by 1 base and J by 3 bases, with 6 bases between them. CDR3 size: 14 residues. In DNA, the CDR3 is TGCGCCAGCAGCCAAGTCCCTGACACCGGGGAGCTGTTTTTT. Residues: CASSQVPDTGELFF.

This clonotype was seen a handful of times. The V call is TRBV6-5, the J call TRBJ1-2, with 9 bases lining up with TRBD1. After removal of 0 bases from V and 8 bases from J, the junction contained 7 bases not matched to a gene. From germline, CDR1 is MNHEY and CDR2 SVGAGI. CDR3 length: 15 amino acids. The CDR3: CASSYSGQGVGGYTF. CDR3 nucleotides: TGTGCCAGCAGTTACTCGGGACAGGGAGTTGGAGGCTACACCTTC.

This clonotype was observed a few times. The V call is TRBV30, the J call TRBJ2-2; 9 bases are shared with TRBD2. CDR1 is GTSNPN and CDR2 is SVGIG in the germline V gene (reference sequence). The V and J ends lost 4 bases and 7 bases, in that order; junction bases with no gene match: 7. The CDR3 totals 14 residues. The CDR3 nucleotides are TGTGCCTGGAACCCGGGACTAGCCGTCGGGGAGCTGTTTTTT. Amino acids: CAWNPGLAVGELFF.

CDR3 loop: CSARPGDRDGNTIYF. The CDR3 bases are TGCAGCGCTCGACCCGGGGACAGGGATGGAAACACCATATATTTT. The rearrangement links TRBV29-1 to TRBJ1-3, with TRBD1 matching 9 bases. V shed 7 bases, J shed 3 bases, and the junction held 10 bases outside the gene matches. The germline gives CDR1 SQVTM, CDR2 ANQGSEA. CDR3 length: 15 residues. Drawing the rest from reference TRBV29-1 and TRBJ1-3, the complete variable domain is SAVISQKPSRDICQRGTSLTIQCQVDSQVTMMFWYRQQPGQSLTLIATANQGSEATYESGFVIDKFPISRPNLTFSTLTVSNMSPEDSSIYLCSARPGDRDGNTIYFGEGSWLTVV.

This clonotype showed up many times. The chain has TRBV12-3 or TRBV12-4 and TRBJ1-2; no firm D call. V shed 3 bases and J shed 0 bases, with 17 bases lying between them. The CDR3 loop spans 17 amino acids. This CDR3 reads CASSFMVVASSNYGYTF. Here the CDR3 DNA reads TGTGCCAGCAGTTTTATGGTGGTCGCCAGCTCTAACTATGGCTACACCTTC.

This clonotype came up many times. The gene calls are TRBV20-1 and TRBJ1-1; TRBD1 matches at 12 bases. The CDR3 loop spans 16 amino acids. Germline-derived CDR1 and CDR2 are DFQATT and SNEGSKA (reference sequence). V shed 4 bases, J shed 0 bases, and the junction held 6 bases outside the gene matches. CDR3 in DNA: TGCAGTGCTATTGGGACAGGGGGCTTTGTGAACACTGAAGCTTTCTTT. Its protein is CSAIGTGGFVNTEAFF.

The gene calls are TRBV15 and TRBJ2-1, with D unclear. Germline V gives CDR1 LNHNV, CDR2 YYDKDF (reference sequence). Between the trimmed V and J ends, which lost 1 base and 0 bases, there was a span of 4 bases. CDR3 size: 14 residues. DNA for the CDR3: TGTGCCACCAGCAGAGCGGGCTCCTACAATGAGCAGTTCTTC. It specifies CATSRAGSYNEQFF.